Below are 21 T cell receptor beta chains sequenced from a single sample in a study of T cell repertoires in cytomegalovirus infection. TCRdb itself ran the reads through MiXCR, one entry per CDR3 protein. The data show 300,000 or so distinct CDR3 sequences, 25% seen once. No antigens are known for them. The sample here was cultured PBMCs, taken from culture after CMV antigen stimulation. These receptors were obtained from a human donor in good health (CMV status not recorded). Some clones in this sample may be carry-over from other donors' samples.

The chain employs TRBV10-3 and TRBJ2-2; 13 bases match TRBD2. This CDR3 is built from 16 residues. Germline loops: CDR1 ENHRY, CDR2 SYGVKD. Trimming took 7 bases from V and 6 from J; bases not matched to a gene: 8. CDR3 DNA: TGTGCCATCAAAGCCGGGACTAGCGGGATACCCGGGGAGCTGTTTTTT. Its protein is CAIKAGTSGIPGELFF.

This chain links TRBV7-9 with TRBJ1-4; 8 bases map to TRBD1. Per the germline V gene, CDR1 is SEHNR and CDR2 is FQNEAQ (reference sequence). Unmatched junction bases numbered 5, after V lost 0 bases and J lost 8 bases. The CDR3 is made up of 15 amino acids. CDR3 nucleotide sequence: TGTGCCAGCAGCTTAGCCCAGGGGGCTTGGGAAAAACTGTTTTTT. It encodes CASSLAQGAWEKLFF.

This clonotype was seen many times. The rearrangement links TRBV7-9 to TRBJ2-7; D possibly uses TRBD1 or TRBD2 (5 bases each). The V gene lost 5 bases and the J gene lost 4 bases, with 21 bases spanning the gap. Germline V gene lookup returns CDR1 SEHNR and CDR2 FQNEAQ (reference sequence). The CDR3 consists of 16 residues. CDR3 sequence (DNA): TGTGCCAGCAGCCGGGGCAGGAGGATAGACAATTACGAGCAGTACGTC. Its translation is CASSRGRRIDNYEQYV.

This chain connects TRBV19 to TRBJ2-1; D is perhaps TRBD2 (5 bases). Germline V gene lookup returns CDR1 LNHDA and CDR2 SQIVND (reference sequence). Trimming took 6 bases from V and 15 from J, leaving 18 bases between them. CDR3 size: 12 residues. The CDR3 sequence is CASSPASRERFF. Written as DNA, the CDR3 is TGTGCCAGTAGCCCCGCTTCCCGGGAAAGGTTCTTC.

This chain links TRBV6-2 or TRBV6-3 with TRBJ1-4; D gene ambiguous. The CDR3 spans 19 residues. Trimming cost V 9 bases and J 5 bases, with 31 bases left between them. The germline V gene has CDR1 MNHEY and CDR2 SVGEGT. CDR3 in amino acids: CASAEASPEDPEENEKLFF. CDR3 sequence (DNA): TGTGCCAGTGCCGAGGCCAGCCCCGAAGACCCAGAGGAGAATGAAAAACTGTTTTTT.

There are many counts of this clonotype. Here the CDR3 reads CASSPSLVYEQYF. The DNA of the CDR3 is TGTGCCAGCAGCCCCTCGTTGGTCTACGAGCAGTACTTC. V and J are TRBV7-2 and TRBJ2-7; D gene unclear. The CDR3 is 13 amino acids. Germline CDR1 is SGHTA and CDR2 is FQGNSA. The V end was cut by 5 bases, the J end by 3 bases, with 11 bases between.

The chain recombines TRBV4-2 with TRBJ2-3; 10 bases fit TRBD2. The length of the CDR3 is 15 residues. The V gene end was trimmed by 5 bases and the J gene end by 4 bases; junction bases not matched to a gene: 6. Looked up from germline, CDR1 is LGHNA and CDR2 is YNFKEQ. CDR3 bases: TGTGCCAGCAGCGCAAAGCGGGGGGGTGCAGATACGCAGTATTTT. Its translation: CASSAKRGGADTQYF.

The rearrangement joins TRBV6-7 to TRBJ2-1; 7 bases agree with TRBD2. TRBV6-7 is reported as an ORF; its role is uncertain. The CDR3 loop spans 16 amino acids. The V and J ends lost 0 bases and 4 bases, in that order; junction bases with no gene match: 6. CDR3 amino acids: CASSYSGLKKYNEQFF. Here the CDR3 DNA reads TGTGCCAGCAGTTACTCGGGACTAAAAAAATACAATGAGCAGTTCTTC.

This sequence joins TRBV6-5 and TRBJ1-3, with D possibly TRBD1 on 5 matching bases. The CDR3 sequence is 14 residues long. In germline, CDR1 is MNHEY, CDR2 SVGAGI. V was cut by 6 bases and J by 9 bases, with 18 bases left in between. Here the CDR3 reads CASSDRGPIGTIYF. In nucleotides, the CDR3 is TGTGCCAGCAGCGACAGAGGCCCGATCGGCACCATATATTTT.

The chain carries TRBV10-2 and TRBJ2-7, with 11 bases matching TRBD1. J gave up 4 bases and V 9 bases, and 8 bases lay outside the gene matches. Germline CDR1 and CDR2: WSHSY and SAAADI. This CDR3 region has 14 residues. The CDR3 sequence: CARSRTGGRYEQYV. CDR3 nucleotides: TGCGCCAGGTCAAGGACAGGGGGCAGATACGAGCAGTACGTC.

The genes are TRBV27 and TRBJ2-3, with D uncertain. CDR1 and CDR2 from the germline V gene are MNHEY and SMNVEV (reference sequence). V lost 10 bases, J lost 1 base, and 12 bases lay in between. The CDR3 extends over 13 amino acids. The CDR3 nucleotides read TGTGCCACCCGTGCTTTCGGCACAGATACGCAGTATTTT. This codes for CATRAFGTDTQYF.

This clonotype showed up many times. The gene calls are TRBV27 and TRBJ2-3; D gene unclear. Germline lookup yields CDR1 MNHEY and CDR2 SMNVEV (reference sequence). V lost 6 bases and J 2 bases, leaving 6 bases between the germline ends. The CDR3 covers 12 residues. The CDR3 loop reads CASSTPTDTQYF. In DNA form, the CDR3 reads TGTGCCAGCAGCACCCCCACAGATACGCAGTATTTT.

This clonotype was counted only a few times. The chain combines TRBV6-2 or TRBV6-3 with TRBJ2-6, with D maybe TRBD2 (5 bases). Trimming cost V 0 bases and J 0 bases, with 9 bases left between them. Per germline, CDR1 MNHEY and CDR2 SVGEGT. This CDR3 has 17 residues. In DNA, the CDR3 is TGTGCCAGCAGTTACTCGACGGGAACCTCTGGGGCCAACGTCCTGACTTTC. It specifies CASSYSTGTSGANVLTF.

The chain recombines TRBV7-2 with TRBJ2-1; D perhaps matches TRBD1 (6 bases). This CDR3 comprises 14 residues. Germline-derived CDR1 and CDR2 are SGHTA and FQGNSA. Trimming left V 0 bases short and J 7 bases short, with 10 bases between. In DNA form, the CDR3 reads TGTGCCAGCAGCTTAGCCCAGGGGTGGAATGAGCAGTTCTTC. Protein product: CASSLAQGWNEQFF.

The chain is built from TRBV6-1 and TRBJ2-2, with TRBD2 as a possible D gene (5 bases). This CDR3 is 14 amino acids long. The V end lost 7 bases, the J end lost 3 bases, and 12 bases lay between the germline ends. Germline lookup yields CDR1 MNHNS and CDR2 SASEGT. The CDR3 coding sequence is TGTGCCAGCATAGCGCTCGCGGACACCGGGGAGCTGTTTTTT. Protein: CASIALADTGELFF.

The CDR3 region has the DNA TGTGCCAGCAGTTTTCGGGAAAATCAGCCCCAGCATTTT. Protein product: CASSFRENQPQHF. V is TRBV27 and J is TRBJ1-5; D unresolved. Trimming removed 3 bases from V and 4 bases from J, with 7 bases in between. The CDR3 runs 13 residues. The germline V gene encodes CDR1 MNHEY and CDR2 SMNVEV (reference sequence).

This clonotype has just a few counts. V is TRBV27 and J is TRBJ2-1, with 7 bases aligning to TRBD1. V lost 4 bases to trimming and J lost 6 bases; unmatched junction nucleotides: 12. In germline, CDR1 is MNHEY, CDR2 SMNVEV (reference sequence). CDR3 size: 16 residues. CDR3: CASSSYQTGRRNEQFF. The CDR3 region has the DNA TGTGCCAGCAGTTCCTACCAGACAGGGAGACGCAATGAGCAGTTCTTC.

In this sample, this clonotype turned up a few times. V is TRBV6-2 or TRBV6-3 and J is TRBJ2-1, with TRBD2 matching 11 bases. Germline V lookup: CDR1 MNHEY, CDR2 SVGEGT. V dropped 2 bases and J dropped 6; count of bases not matched to a gene: 9. The CDR3 runs 17 residues. CDR3 in DNA: TGTGCCAGCAGTTACGAGGTCCTAGCGGGAGGAGGCAATGAGCAGTTCTTC. Protein product: CASSYEVLAGGGNEQFF.

The J gene is TRBJ1-1, the V gene TRBV30, with TRBD1 matching over 10 bases. With V trimmed by 2 bases and J by 4 bases, 1 base remained unmatched. Germline V gives CDR1 GTSNPN, CDR2 SVGIG (reference sequence). CDR3 length: 13 residues. The CDR3 nucleotides are TGTGCCTGGAGTCGGACAGGGGGCACTGAAGCTTTCTTT. Amino acids: CAWSRTGGTEAFF. The whole variable domain, remainder taken from reference TRBV30 and TRBJ1-1, is SQTIHQWPATLVQPVGSPLSLECTVEGTSNPNLYWYRQAAGRGLQLLFYSVGIGQISSEVPQNLSASRPQDRQFILSSKKLLLSDSGFYLCAWSRTGGTEAFFGQGTRLTVV.

This clonotype came up a few times. The chain combines TRBV18 with TRBJ2-1; 7 bases map to TRBD1. Trimming cost V 3 bases and J 2 bases; bases outside gene matches: 4. Germline V gene data show CDR1 as KGHSH and CDR2 as LQKENI. The CDR3 runs to 15 residues. The chain's CDR3 is CASSPGQSTYNEQFF. The DNA for the CDR3 is TGTGCCAGCTCACCGGGACAGAGCACCTACAATGAGCAGTTCTTC.

This clonotype was observed at least ten times. J is TRBJ2-1 and V is TRBV7-2; 12 bases align to TRBD2. CDR3 size: 15 residues. With V trimmed by 4 bases and J by 9 bases, 7 bases remained unmatched. The germline CDR1 and CDR2 sequences are SGHTA and FQGNSA. The CDR3 sequence: CASSSRLAGAGEQFF. The CDR3 coding sequence is TGTGCCAGCAGCTCCCGACTAGCGGGGGCCGGTGAGCAGTTCTTC.